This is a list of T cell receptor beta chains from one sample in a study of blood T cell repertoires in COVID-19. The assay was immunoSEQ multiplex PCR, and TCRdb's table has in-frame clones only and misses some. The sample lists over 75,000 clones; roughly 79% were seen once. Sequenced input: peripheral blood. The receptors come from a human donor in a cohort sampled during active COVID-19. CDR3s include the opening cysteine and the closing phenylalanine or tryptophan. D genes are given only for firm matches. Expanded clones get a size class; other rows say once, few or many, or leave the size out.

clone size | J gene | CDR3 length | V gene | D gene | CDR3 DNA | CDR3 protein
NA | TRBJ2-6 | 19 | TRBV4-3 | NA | TGCGCCAGCAGCCAAGATGGCCAAGGGAGTATCTCTGGGGCCAACGTCCTGACTTTC | CASSQDGQGSISGANVLTF
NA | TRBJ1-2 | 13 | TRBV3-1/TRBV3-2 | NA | TGTGCCAGCAGCCTCCAGGGCGGGGGCGGCTACACCTTC | CASSLQGGGGYTF
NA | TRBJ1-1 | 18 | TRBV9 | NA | TGTGCCAGCAGCGTAGAGGTAGGGGTCATGGGTGTCGACACTGAAGCTTTCTTT | CASSVEVGVMGVDTEAFF
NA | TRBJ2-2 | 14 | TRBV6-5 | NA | TGTGCCAGCAGTTACTCTAGGGGCGGCGGGGAGCTGTTTTTT | CASSYSRGGGELFF
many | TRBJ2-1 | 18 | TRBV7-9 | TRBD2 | TGTGCCAGCAGCTCCAGGACTAGCGGGGGGACCACCTACAATGAGCAGTTCTTC | CASSSRTSGGTTYNEQFF
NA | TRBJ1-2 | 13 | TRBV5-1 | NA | TGCGCCAGCAGGGAGTCCAAGAACTATGGCTACACCTTC | CASRESKNYGYTF
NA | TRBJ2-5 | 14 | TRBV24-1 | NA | TGTGCCACCAGTGATGAGACTAGTTGGGAGACCCAGTACTTC | CATSDETSWETQYF
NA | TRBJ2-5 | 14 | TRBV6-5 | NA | TGTGCCAGCATGGCCCCAGGGGTGAGGGAGACCCAGTACTTC | CASMAPGVRETQYF
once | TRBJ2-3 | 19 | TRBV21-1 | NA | TGTGCCAGCAGAAACTCAATAGCAGGGCCCAGCCTATGCACAGATACGCAGTATTTT | CASRNSIAGPSLCTDTQYF
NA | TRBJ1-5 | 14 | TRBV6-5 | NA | TGTGCCAGCAGTTACGGGGGGGGTGGTCAGCCCCAGCATTTT | CASSYGGGGQPQHF
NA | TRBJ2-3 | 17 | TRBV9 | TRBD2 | TGTGCCAGCAGCGTAGAGGAGACGCGGGAGAGGCAAGATACGCAGTATTTT | CASSVEETRERQDTQYF
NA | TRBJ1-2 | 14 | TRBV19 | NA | TGTGCCAGTAGTATAGCTAGACAGGCCTCCGGGGACACCTTC | CASSIARQASGDTF
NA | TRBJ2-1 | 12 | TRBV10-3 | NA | TGTGCCATCACAGGGCCCGGCAATGAGCAGTTCTTC | CAITGPGNEQFF
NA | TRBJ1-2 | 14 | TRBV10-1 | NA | TGCGCCAGCAGTACCTACCAGGGGACCTATGGCTACACCTTC | CASSTYQGTYGYTF
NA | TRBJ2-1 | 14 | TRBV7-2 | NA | TGTGCCAGCAGCCCAGGGGACAATTACAATGAGCAGTTCTTC | CASSPGDNYNEQFF
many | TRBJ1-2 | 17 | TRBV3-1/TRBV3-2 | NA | TGTGCCAGCAGCCAAGATCGTTTACAGGCCATGGCGAGTGGCTACACCTTC | CASSQDRLQAMASGYTF